The rows below give T cell receptor beta chains drawn from one sample of a study of CD8+ T cells in alopecia areata. Profiling relied on immunoSEQ multiplex PCR, and the TCRdb table lists in-frame clones only, not all of them. Among under 150,000 clones listed, roughly 58% were seen once. Input material: CD8+ T cells sorted from blood. These receptors all stem from a human donor in good health. Each CDR3 is given with its conserved first and last residue. Fields, in order: clone size, D gene, V gene, J gene, CDR3 DNA, CDR3 protein. The D gene is left open where the match is weak. Not all rows give a size; the values are once, few, many and, for expanded clones, a class.

size: -; D: TRBD1; V: TRBV15; J: TRBJ2-3; DNA: TGTGCCACCAGCAGACAAGGGACAGACCACACAGATACGCAGTATTTT; CDR3: CATSRQGTDHTDTQYF
size: -; D: TRBD1; V: TRBV2; J: TRBJ2-2; DNA: TGTGCCAGCATGACGGGGACAGGGGGCTCCGGGGAGCTGTTTTTT; CDR3: CASMTGTGGSGELFF
size: -; D: -; V: TRBV5-1; J: TRBJ1-1; DNA: TGCGCCAGCAGCTTGACCGGGAACACTGAAGCTTTCTTT; CDR3: CASSLTGNTEAFF
size: -; D: TRBD2; V: TRBV2; J: TRBJ2-7; DNA: TGTGCCAGCGGGGGACCCGGGACTAGTGGCTACGAGCAGTACTTC; CDR3: CASGGPGTSGYEQYF
size: -; D: -; V: TRBV7-9; J: TRBJ2-7; DNA: TGTGCCAGCAGCTCGAACCCCCGGTTGAGCTCCTACGAGCAGTACTTC; CDR3: CASSSNPRLSSYEQYF
size: -; D: -; V: TRBV15; J: TRBJ2-7; DNA: TGTGCCACCAGCGGTACTACGACAGTCTACGAGCAGTACTTC; CDR3: CATSGTTTVYEQYF
size: -; D: -; V: TRBV27; J: TRBJ2-4; DNA: TGTGCCAGCAGTTTATCCAGCAACCTAGCCAAAAACATTCAGTACTTC; CDR3: CASSLSSNLAKNIQYF
size: few; D: -; V: TRBV5-1; J: TRBJ2-1; DNA: TGCGCCAGCAGCTTGGGAGGGGGGGCCCACCCTGAGCAGTTCTTC; CDR3: CASSLGGGAHPEQFF
size: -; D: -; V: TRBV27; J: TRBJ2-4; DNA: TGTGCCAGCAGCCCACTGGGGGTAGCCAAAAACATTCAGTACTTC; CDR3: CASSPLGVAKNIQYF
size: -; D: TRBD1; V: TRBV2; J: TRBJ1-2; DNA: TGTGCCAGCAGAAAGGGACAGGGGGCGCAGGCCTATGGCTACACCTTC; CDR3: CASRKGQGAQAYGYTF
size: -; D: TRBD2; V: TRBV29-1; J: TRBJ2-7; DNA: TGCAGCGTTGAAGAACTAGCGCCGTCCTACGAGCAGTACTTC; CDR3: CSVEELAPSYEQYF
size: -; D: TRBD2; V: TRBV6-6; J: TRBJ2-1; DNA: TGTGCCAGCAGTCTAAGGACTAGCGGCTTTTACAATGAGCAGTTCTTC; CDR3: CASSLRTSGFYNEQFF
size: many; D: TRBD1; V: TRBV5-1; J: TRBJ2-1; DNA: TGCGCCAGCAGCTCCGGACAGGGTTGGAGCAATGAGCAGTTCTTC; CDR3: CASSSGQGWSNEQFF
size: once; D: -; V: TRBV30; J: TRBJ2-2; DNA: TGTGCCTGGAGTTCAACGGCGGCCGCGGAGCTGTTTTTT; CDR3: CAWSSTAAAELFF
size: -; D: -; V: TRBV9; J: TRBJ2-1; DNA: TGTGCCAGCAGCGTTGAAGGAGTTACTCTGGACGAGCAGTTCTTC; CDR3: CASSVEGVTLDEQFF
size: few; D: -; V: TRBV5-1; J: TRBJ2-7; DNA: TGCGCCAGCAGCTGGGACAAGAGCAACTACGAGCAGTACTTC; CDR3: CASSWDKSNYEQYF
size: few; D: -; V: TRBV5-1; J: TRBJ2-1; DNA: TGCGCCAGCAGCTTGACCAATGAGCAGTTCTTC; CDR3: CASSLTNEQFF
size: -; D: -; V: TRBV29-1; J: TRBJ1-1; DNA: TGCAGCGGCAGGGAGAACACTGAAGCTTTCTTT; CDR3: CSGRENTEAFF
size: -; D: -; V: TRBV5-4; J: TRBJ2-7; DNA: TGTGCCAGCAGCCACCGGGCCTCTGGACGGGAGCAGTACTTC; CDR3: CASSHRASGREQYF
size: -; D: -; V: TRBV6-1; J: TRBJ2-7; DNA: TGTGCCACCCAAGTCTACGAGCAGTACTTC; CDR3: CATQVYEQYF
size: -; D: -; V: TRBV4-1; J: TRBJ2-2; DNA: TGCGCCAGCAGCCATCAGACTAGTGGCCTGGAAGACACCGGGGAGCTGTTTTTT; CDR3: CASSHQTSGLEDTGELFF
size: few; D: -; V: TRBV4-1; J: TRBJ1-5; DNA: TGCGCCAGCAGCCGGAATTTAGGATCGAATCAGCCCCAGCATTTT; CDR3: CASSRNLGSNQPQHF
size: -; D: -; V: TRBV5-1; J: TRBJ1-2; DNA: TGCGCCAGCAGTTACACGGGGAACTATGGCTACACCTTC; CDR3: CASSYTGNYGYTF
size: -; D: -; V: TRBV11-2; J: TRBJ2-3; DNA: TGTGCCAGCAGCCGTCTGCCGCAAGGGGCGTCAGATACGCAGTATTTT; CDR3: CASSRLPQGASDTQYF
size: few; D: -; V: TRBV5-6; J: TRBJ2-1; DNA: TGTGCCAGCAGCCTCTTAAACAATGAGCAGTTCTTC; CDR3: CASSLLNNEQFF
size: -; D: TRBD1; V: TRBV9; J: TRBJ1-2; DNA: TGTGCCAGCAGCACGCCCTTAACAGGGGGCTCTGGCTACACCTTC; CDR3: CASSTPLTGGSGYTF
size: -; D: -; V: TRBV27; J: TRBJ2-7; DNA: TGTGCCAGCAGTTCGCTCGTTGAGCAGTACTTC; CDR3: CASSSLVEQYF
size: -; D: TRBD1; V: TRBV2; J: TRBJ2-1; DNA: TGTGCCAGCAGCGCACCAGGGGGAATGTTCTTC; CDR3: CASSAPGGMFF
size: -; D: -; V: TRBV29-1; J: TRBJ2-7; DNA: TGCAGCGTTGAGGCGGACCCCTACGAGCAGTACTTC; CDR3: CSVEADPYEQYF
size: few; D: -; V: TRBV27; J: TRBJ2-3; DNA: TGTGCCAGCAGTAGGGCGGAGGGGACAGATACGCAGTATTTT; CDR3: CASSRAEGTDTQYF
size: few; D: -; V: TRBV27; J: TRBJ2-1; DNA: TGTGCCAGCAGTTTCTTCGGGAGTGAGCAGTTCTTC; CDR3: CASSFFGSEQFF
size: -; D: TRBD2; V: TRBV7-9; J: TRBJ2-5; DNA: TGTGCCAGCAGCTCCATCTCGGGACTAGTGGAAGAGACCCAGTACTTC; CDR3: CASSSISGLVEETQYF
size: -; D: TRBD2; V: TRBV9; J: TRBJ2-1; DNA: TGTGCCAGCAGCGTTGGACTAGCGGGGACCTACAATGAGCAGTTCTTC; CDR3: CASSVGLAGTYNEQFF
size: -; D: -; V: TRBV9; J: TRBJ2-2; DNA: TGTGCCAGCAGCTACCAGGGCACCGGGGAGCTGTTTTTT; CDR3: CASSYQGTGELFF
size: -; D: -; V: TRBV2; J: TRBJ2-2; DNA: TGTGCCAGCAGTGGGACAGTGAACACCGGGGAGCTGTTTTTT; CDR3: CASSGTVNTGELFF
size: few; D: -; V: TRBV27; J: TRBJ2-3; DNA: TGTGCCAGCGGCGGTGAGGGTAAGGCAGATACGCAGTATTTT; CDR3: CASGGEGKADTQYF
size: few; D: -; V: TRBV2; J: TRBJ1-1; DNA: TGTGCCAGCAAAGGACCTGAAGCTTTCTTT; CDR3: CASKGPEAFF
size: once; D: -; V: TRBV4-1; J: TRBJ1-1; DNA: TGCGCCAGCAGCCACATAACACCTTTGAACACTGAAGCTTTCTTT; CDR3: CASSHITPLNTEAFF
size: -; D: -; V: TRBV6-5; J: TRBJ1-1; DNA: TGTGCCAGCAGAAAGGACAGACCGAACACTGAAGCTTTCTTT; CDR3: CASRKDRPNTEAFF
size: -; D: TRBD2; V: TRBV9; J: TRBJ2-6; DNA: TGTGCCAGCAGCGTAGTAGCGGGGAGCCTGACTTTC; CDR3: CASSVVAGSLTF
size: -; D: -; V: TRBV27; J: TRBJ2-1; DNA: TGTGCCAGCAGTTTGGACAGCGGCTCCTACAATGAGCAGTTCTTC; CDR3: CASSLDSGSYNEQFF
size: -; D: -; V: TRBV5-1; J: TRBJ2-7; DNA: TGCGCCAGCAGCTTGTCCGAGCAGTACTTC; CDR3: CASSLSEQYF
size: -; D: -; V: TRBV4-1; J: TRBJ2-7; DNA: TGCGCCAGCAGCCCTGTAGGCGTGGGAACCTACGAGCAGTACTTC; CDR3: CASSPVGVGTYEQYF
size: -; D: TRBD1; V: TRBV30; J: TRBJ1-1; DNA: TGTGCCTGGAGTTCCGGGACAGGGTACACTGAAGCTTTCTTT; CDR3: CAWSSGTGYTEAFF
size: -; D: -; V: TRBV5-4; J: TRBJ2-7; DNA: TGTGCCAGCAGCTGGAACCGGGGCTACGAGCAGTACTTC; CDR3: CASSWNRGYEQYF